This T cell receptor (beta chain) was profiled in a study of lymphopenia after photon versus proton radiotherapy. TCRdb keeps only in-frame clones here, not all; method: immunoSEQ multiplex PCR. The profile shows 20,000 or so clones, around four fifths of them singletons. This clone occurred a few times. With 4 bases removed from V and 6 bases from J, the gap between germline ends came to 13 bases. CDR3 length: 13 residues. The germline CDR1 and CDR2 sequences are MNHNY and SVGAGI (reference sequence). V usage is TRBV6-6 and J usage is TRBJ2-7; D possibly corresponds to TRBD1 (6 bases). The TCR sequence derives from a woman between 50 and 59 years old with pancreatic cancer. The sequenced sample was peripheral blood, obtained from a patient treated with photon-based radiotherapy. In nucleotides, the CDR3 is TGTGCCAGCAGTTCGCAGGGGTTCGCCGAGCAGTACTTC. Its translation: CASSSQGFAEQYF.